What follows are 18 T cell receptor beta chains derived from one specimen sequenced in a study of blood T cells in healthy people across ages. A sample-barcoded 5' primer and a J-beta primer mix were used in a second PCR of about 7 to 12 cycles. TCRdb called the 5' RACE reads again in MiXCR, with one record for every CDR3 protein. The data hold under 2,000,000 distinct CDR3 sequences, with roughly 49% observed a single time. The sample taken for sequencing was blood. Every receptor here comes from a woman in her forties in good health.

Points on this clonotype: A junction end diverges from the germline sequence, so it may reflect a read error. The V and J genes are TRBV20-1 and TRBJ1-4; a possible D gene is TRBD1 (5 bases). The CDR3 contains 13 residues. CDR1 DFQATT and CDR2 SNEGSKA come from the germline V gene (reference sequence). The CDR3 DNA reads TGCAGTGCTATAATGGGGCGTAATGAGAAACTGTTTTTT. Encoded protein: CSAIMGRNEKLFF.

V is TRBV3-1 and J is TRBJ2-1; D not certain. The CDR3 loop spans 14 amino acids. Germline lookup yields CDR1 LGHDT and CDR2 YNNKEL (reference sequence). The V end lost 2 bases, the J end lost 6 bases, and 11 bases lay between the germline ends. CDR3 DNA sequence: TGTGCCAGCAGCCAACTTACAATTGGCAATGAGCAGTTCTTC. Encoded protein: CASSQLTIGNEQFF.

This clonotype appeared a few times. The CDR3 DNA sequence: TGTGCCAGCAGTTCCTGGACTAGCGGGTTACAAGATACGCAGTATTTT. Its translation is CASSSWTSGLQDTQYF. V usage is TRBV7-2 and J usage is TRBJ2-3, with 11 bases lining up with TRBD2. Germline CDR1 SGHTA, CDR2 FQGNSA. The trim removed 6 bases at V and 5 bases at J, leaving 10 bases unmatched. The CDR3 has 16 amino acids.

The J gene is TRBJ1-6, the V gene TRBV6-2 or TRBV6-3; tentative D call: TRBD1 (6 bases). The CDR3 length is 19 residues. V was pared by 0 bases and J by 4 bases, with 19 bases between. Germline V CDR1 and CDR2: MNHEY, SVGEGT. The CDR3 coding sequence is TGTGCCAGCAGTTACTCGCGCCCCACGGAGGACAGATATAATTCACCCCTCCACTTT. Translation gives CASSYSRPTEDRYNSPLHF.

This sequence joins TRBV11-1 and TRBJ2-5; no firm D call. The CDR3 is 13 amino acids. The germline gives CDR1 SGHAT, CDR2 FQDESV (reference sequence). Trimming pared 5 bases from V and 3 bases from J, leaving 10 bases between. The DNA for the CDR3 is TGTGCCAGCAGCCATCGGGTAGAAGAGACCCAGTACTTC. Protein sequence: CASSHRVEETQYF.

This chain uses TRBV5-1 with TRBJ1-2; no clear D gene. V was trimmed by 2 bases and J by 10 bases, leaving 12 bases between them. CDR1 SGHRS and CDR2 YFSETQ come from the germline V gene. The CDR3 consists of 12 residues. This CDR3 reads CASSFDFSDYTF. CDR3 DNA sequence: TGCGCCAGCAGCTTCGACTTTAGTGACTACACCTTC.

CDR3 nucleotides: TGCGCCAGCAGCCAGGGAATGGTGGGGGCGGGAGGCTACACCTTC. It translates to CASSQGMVGAGGYTF. V usage is TRBV4-1 and J usage is TRBJ1-2; a possible D gene is TRBD1 (6 bases). Germline V CDR1 and CDR2: MGHRA, YSYEKL. V lost 3 bases to trimming and J lost 8 bases, with 19 bases between them. This CDR3 has 15 amino acids.

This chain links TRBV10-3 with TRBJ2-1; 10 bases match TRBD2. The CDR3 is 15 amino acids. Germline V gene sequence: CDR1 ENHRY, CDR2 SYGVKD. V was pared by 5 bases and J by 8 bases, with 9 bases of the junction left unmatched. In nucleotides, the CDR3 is TGTGCCATCAGTAAAACGGGACTAGCGTTCGATGAGCAGTTCTTC. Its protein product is CAISKTGLAFDEQFF.

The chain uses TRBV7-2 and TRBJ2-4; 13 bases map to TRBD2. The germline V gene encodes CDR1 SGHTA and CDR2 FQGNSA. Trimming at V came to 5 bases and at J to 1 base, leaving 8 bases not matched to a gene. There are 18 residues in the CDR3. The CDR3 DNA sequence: TGTGCCAGCAGCCCAGCCGGGACTAGCGGGATCGCCAAAAACATTCAGTACTTC. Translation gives CASSPAGTSGIAKNIQYF.

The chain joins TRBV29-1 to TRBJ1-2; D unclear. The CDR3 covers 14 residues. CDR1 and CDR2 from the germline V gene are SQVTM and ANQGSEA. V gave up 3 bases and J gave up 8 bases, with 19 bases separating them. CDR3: CSVETSREAEGYTF. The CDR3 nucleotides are TGCAGCGTTGAGACCTCAAGGGAAGCAGAAGGCTACACCTTC. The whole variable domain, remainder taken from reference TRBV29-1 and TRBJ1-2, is SAVISQKPSRDICQRGTSLTIQCQVDSQVTMMFWYRQQPGQSLTLIATANQGSEATYESGFVIDKFPISRPNLTFSTLTVSNMSPEDSSIYLCSVETSREAEGYTFGSGTRLTVV.

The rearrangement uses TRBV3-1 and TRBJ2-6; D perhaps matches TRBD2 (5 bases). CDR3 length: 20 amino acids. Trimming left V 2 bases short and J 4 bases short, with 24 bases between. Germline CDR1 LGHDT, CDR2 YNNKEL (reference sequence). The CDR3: CASSQSRRGKASDGANVLTF. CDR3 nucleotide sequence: TGTGCCAGCAGCCAATCAAGGAGAGGGAAAGCCTCCGACGGGGCCAACGTCCTGACTTTC.

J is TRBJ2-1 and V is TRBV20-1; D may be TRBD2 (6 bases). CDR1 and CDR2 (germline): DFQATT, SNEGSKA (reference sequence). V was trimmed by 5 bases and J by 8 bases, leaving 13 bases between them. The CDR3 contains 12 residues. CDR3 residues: CSAPLRGDEQFF. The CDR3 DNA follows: TGCAGTGCTCCACTCCGCGGGGATGAGCAGTTCTTC.

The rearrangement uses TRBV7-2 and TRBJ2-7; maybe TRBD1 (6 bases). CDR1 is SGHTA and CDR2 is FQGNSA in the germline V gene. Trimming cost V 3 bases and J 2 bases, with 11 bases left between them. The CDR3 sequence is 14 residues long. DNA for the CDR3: TGTGCCAGCAGCTTCGACAGGTACACCTACGAGCAGTACTTC. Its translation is CASSFDRYTYEQYF. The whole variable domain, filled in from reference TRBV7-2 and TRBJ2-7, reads GAGVSQSPSNKVTEKGKDVELRCDPISGHTALYWYRQSLGQGLEFLIYFQGNSAPDKSGLPSDRFSAERTGGSVSTLTIQRTQQEDSAVYLCASSFDRYTYEQYFGPGTRLTVT.

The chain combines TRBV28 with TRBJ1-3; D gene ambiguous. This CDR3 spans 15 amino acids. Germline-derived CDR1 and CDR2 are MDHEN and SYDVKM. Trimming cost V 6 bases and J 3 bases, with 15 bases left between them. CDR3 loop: CASSLRQSGGNTIYF. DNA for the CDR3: TGTGCCAGCAGCTTACGCCAGTCGGGTGGAAACACCATATATTTT.

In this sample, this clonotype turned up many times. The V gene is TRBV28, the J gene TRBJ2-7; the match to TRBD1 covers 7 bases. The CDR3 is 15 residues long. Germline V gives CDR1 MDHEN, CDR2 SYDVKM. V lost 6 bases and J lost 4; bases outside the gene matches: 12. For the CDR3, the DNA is TGTGCCAGCAGCCTACCACAGGGGTCTGTTTACGAGCAGTACTTC. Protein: CASSLPQGSVYEQYF.

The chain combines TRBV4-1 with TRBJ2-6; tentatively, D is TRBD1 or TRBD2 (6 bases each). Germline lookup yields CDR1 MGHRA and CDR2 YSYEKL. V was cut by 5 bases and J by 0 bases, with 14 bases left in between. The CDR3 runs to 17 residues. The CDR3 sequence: CASSRGGPISGANVLTF. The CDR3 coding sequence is TGCGCCAGCAGCAGAGGGGGGCCGATCTCTGGGGCCAACGTCCTGACTTTC.

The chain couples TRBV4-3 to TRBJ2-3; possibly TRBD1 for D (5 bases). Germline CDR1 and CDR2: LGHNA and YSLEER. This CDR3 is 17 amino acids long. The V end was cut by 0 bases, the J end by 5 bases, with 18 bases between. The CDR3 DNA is TGCGCCAGCAGCCAAGATGGGGCAGTCCCTGCCGGAGATACGCAGTATTTT. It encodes CASSQDGAVPAGDTQYF.

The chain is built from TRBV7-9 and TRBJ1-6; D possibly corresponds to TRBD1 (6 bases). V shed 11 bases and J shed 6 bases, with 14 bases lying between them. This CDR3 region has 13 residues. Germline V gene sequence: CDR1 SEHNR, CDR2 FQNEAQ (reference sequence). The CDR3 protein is CAVSGDGNSPLHF. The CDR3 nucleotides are TGTGCCGTCTCAGGGGACGGTAATTCACCCCTCCACTTT. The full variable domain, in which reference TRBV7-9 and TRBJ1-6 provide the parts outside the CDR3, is DTGVSQNPRHKITKRGQNVTFRCDPISEHNRLYWYRQTLGQGPEFLTYFQNEAQLEKSRLLSDRFSAERPKGSFSTLEIQRTEQGDSAMYLCAVSGDGNSPLHFGNGTRLTVT.